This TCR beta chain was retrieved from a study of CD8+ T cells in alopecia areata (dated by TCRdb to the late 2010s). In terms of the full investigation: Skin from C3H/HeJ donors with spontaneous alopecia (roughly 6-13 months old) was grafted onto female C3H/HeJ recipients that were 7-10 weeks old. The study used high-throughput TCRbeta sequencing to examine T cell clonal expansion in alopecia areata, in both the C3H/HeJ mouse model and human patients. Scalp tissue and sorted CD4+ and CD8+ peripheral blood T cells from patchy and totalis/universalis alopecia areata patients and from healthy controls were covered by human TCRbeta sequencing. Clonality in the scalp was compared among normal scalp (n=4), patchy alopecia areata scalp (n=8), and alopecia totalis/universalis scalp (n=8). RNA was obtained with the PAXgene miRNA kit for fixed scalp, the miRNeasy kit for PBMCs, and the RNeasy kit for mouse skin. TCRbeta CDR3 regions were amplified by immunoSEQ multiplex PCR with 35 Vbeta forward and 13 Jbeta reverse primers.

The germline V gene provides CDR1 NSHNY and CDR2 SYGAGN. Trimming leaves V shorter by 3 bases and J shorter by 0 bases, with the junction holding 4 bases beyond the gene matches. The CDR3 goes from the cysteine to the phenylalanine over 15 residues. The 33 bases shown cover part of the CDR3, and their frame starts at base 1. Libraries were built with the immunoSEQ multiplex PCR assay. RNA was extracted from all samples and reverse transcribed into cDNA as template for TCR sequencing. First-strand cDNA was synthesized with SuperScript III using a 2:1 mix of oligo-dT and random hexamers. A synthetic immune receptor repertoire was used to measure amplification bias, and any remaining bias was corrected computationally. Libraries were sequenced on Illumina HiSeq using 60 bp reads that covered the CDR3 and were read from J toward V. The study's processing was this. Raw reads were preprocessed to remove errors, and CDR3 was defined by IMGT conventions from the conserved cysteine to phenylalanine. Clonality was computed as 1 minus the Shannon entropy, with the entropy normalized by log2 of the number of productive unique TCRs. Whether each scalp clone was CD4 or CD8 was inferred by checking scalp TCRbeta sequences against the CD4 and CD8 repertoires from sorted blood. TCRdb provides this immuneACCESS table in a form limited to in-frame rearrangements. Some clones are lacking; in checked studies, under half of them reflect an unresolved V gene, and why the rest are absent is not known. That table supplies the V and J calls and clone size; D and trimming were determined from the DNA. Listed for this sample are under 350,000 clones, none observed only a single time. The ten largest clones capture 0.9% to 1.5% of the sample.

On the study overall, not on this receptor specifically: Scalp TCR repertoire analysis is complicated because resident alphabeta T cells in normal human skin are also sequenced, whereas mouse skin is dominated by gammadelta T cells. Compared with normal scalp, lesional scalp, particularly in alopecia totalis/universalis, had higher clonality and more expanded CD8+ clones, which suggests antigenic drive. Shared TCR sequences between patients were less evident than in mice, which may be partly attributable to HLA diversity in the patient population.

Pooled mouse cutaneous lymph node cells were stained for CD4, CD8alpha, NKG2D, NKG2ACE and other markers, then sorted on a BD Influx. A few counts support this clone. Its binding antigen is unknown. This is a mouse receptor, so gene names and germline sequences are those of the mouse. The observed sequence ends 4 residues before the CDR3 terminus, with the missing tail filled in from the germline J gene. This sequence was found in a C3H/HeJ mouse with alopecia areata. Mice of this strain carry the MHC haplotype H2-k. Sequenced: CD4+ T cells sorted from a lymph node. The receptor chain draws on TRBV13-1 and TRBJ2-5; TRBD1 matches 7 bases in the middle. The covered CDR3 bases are TGTGCCAGCAGTGGACAGGGAGTTAACCAAGAC. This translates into CASSGQGVNQD. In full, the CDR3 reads CASSGQGVNQDTQYF.